The 25 T cell receptor beta chains below come from one sample, sequenced in a study of T cells in Graves' hyperthyroidism and ophthalmopathy. Amplified TCR beta CDR3 regions derived from RNA transcripts. The primer set for the first-round RT-PCR of the TCR CDR3 was HTBI. A single record per CDR3 protein comes from TCRdb applying MiXCR to the multiplex PCR reads. The data hold 190,000 or so distinct CDR3 sequences, with 15% to 20% observed a single time. Specimen: blood. Source of these receptors: a man aged 35 to 55 with Graves' hyperthyroidism.

The sample holds many counts of this clonotype. V is TRBV7-8 and J is TRBJ2-3; D is uncertain. The CDR3 sequence is 11 residues long. Germline CDR1 and CDR2: SGHVS and FQNEAQ. V was clipped by 2 bases and J by 6 bases, with 3 bases between them. CDR3 in amino acids: CASSLRDTQYF. CDR3 nucleotide sequence: TGTGCCAGCAGCTTACGGGATACGCAGTATTTT.

This clonotype has only a few counts. The gene calls are TRBV9 and TRBJ2-5; 7 bases align to TRBD1. This CDR3 region has 14 residues. V trimming: 4 bases; J trimming: 5 bases; junction bases outside the gene matches: 8. Germline V gene data show CDR1 as SGDLS and CDR2 as YYNGEE. For the CDR3, the DNA is TGTGCCAGCAGCAACAGACAGGGCTGGGAGACCCAGTACTTC. This translates into CASSNRQGWETQYF.

This clonotype was seen repeatedly, ten times or more. CDR3 in DNA: TGTGCCTGGAGTGTACCCAGGGCGAGTAATTTCTATGGCTACACCTTC. Its protein is CAWSVPRASNFYGYTF. This sequence joins TRBV30 and TRBJ1-2; D may be TRBD1 (5 bases). The germline V and J ends were trimmed by 0 bases and 4 bases, with 18 bases remaining between them. The CDR3 covers 16 residues. Germline V gene data show CDR1 as GTSNPN and CDR2 as SVGIG (reference sequence).

This clonotype was detected many times. The chain links TRBV7-2 to TRBJ1-5; D is perhaps TRBD1 (5 bases). Germline CDR1 SGHTA, CDR2 FQGNSA. The CDR3 loop spans 13 amino acids. Trimming shortened V by 5 bases and J by 2 bases, and 7 bases separated the two germline ends. In DNA form, the CDR3 reads TGTGCCAGCAGCCTACAGGGCAATCAGCCCCAGCATTTT. It translates to CASSLQGNQPQHF.

This clonotype was picked up many times. This rearrangement joins TRBV7-6 to TRBJ1-2; TRBD1 might be the D (6 bases). The CDR3 is 15 residues long. The germline CDR1 and CDR2 sequences are SGHVS and FNYEAQ. Trimming cost V 7 bases and J 5 bases, with 20 bases left between them. The CDR3 spells CASTPAAGVGYGYTF. The DNA for the CDR3 is TGTGCCAGCACCCCGGCCGCAGGGGTGGGGTATGGCTACACCTTC.

This clonotype was detected many times. The chain joins TRBV20-1 to TRBJ1-2; D is unclear. V lost 4 bases, J lost 4 bases, and 16 bases lay in between. Germline V gives CDR1 DFQATT, CDR2 SNEGSKA (reference sequence). The CDR3 has 14 amino acids. The CDR3 is CSAMSAGRSYGYTF. The CDR3 nucleotides are TGCAGTGCTATGTCCGCGGGAAGGAGCTATGGCTACACCTTC.

The chain recombines TRBV19 with TRBJ2-3, with D unresolved. This CDR3 is built from 15 residues. Germline V gene lookup returns CDR1 LNHDA and CDR2 SQIVND (reference sequence). V shed 6 bases and J shed 1 base, with 14 bases lying between them. The CDR3 protein is CASRSTHPGTDTQYF. CDR3 nucleotides: TGTGCCAGTAGGAGTACTCATCCAGGCACAGATACGCAGTATTTT.

This clonotype was counted many times. The chain combines TRBV11-1 with TRBJ2-1, with TRBD1 identical over 9 bases. Trimming cost V 3 bases and J 5 bases; bases outside gene matches: 8. This CDR3 has 16 residues. Germline CDR1 is SGHAT and CDR2 is FQDESV (reference sequence). The CDR3 reads CASSFHRDRADNEQFF. The CDR3 coding sequence is TGTGCCAGCAGCTTCCACCGGGACAGGGCTGACAATGAGCAGTTCTTC.

This clonotype was counted many times. The chain couples TRBV20-1 to TRBJ1-6; tentatively, D is TRBD1 (5 bases). Germline V gene lookup returns CDR1 DFQATT and CDR2 SNEGSKA (reference sequence). Trimming removed 7 bases at V and 9 bases at J, with 10 bases between. The CDR3 has 11 residues. The CDR3 nucleotides read TGCAGTGGAGGGGCAGGTTCACCCCTCCACTTT. It specifies CSGGAGSPLHF.

This clonotype has a count of ten or more. This rearrangement joins TRBV5-1 to TRBJ1-2, with D hard to call. The CDR3 is made up of 16 amino acids. Trimming left V 1 base short and J 1 base short, with 14 bases between. Per germline, CDR1 SGHRS and CDR2 YFSETQ. CDR3 DNA sequence: TGCGCCAGCAGCTTGAACCCCTGGAGGGATAACTATGGCTACACCTTC. This gives the protein CASSLNPWRDNYGYTF.

This clonotype was detected ten times or more. The rearrangement joins TRBV6-2 or TRBV6-3 to TRBJ2-5; the match to TRBD1 covers 7 bases. Losses at the gene ends were 0 bases for V and 5 bases for J; bases not matched to a gene: 15. The CDR3 totals 18 residues. Germline lookup yields CDR1 MNHEY and CDR2 SVGEGT. CDR3 nucleotides: TGTGCCAGCAGTTACTCTCGGGAACCGGGACAGAGGATGGAGACCCAGTACTTC. It specifies CASSYSREPGQRMETQYF.

The CDR3 nucleotides are TGTGCCAGCAGCTCTGGACTGTCCGGGGAGCTGTTTTTT. Translated, it gives CASSSGLSGELFF. The V call is TRBV7-3, the J call TRBJ2-2, with D tentatively TRBD2 (5 bases). CDR1 and CDR2 (germline): SGHTA, FQGTGA. Trimming took off 4 bases at V and 6 bases at J, with 9 bases between the two ends. The CDR3 covers 13 residues.

The chain combines TRBV7-9 with TRBJ1-5; a weak D match, TRBD1 (5 bases). The CDR3 is 16 amino acids. V gave up 3 bases and J gave up 2 bases, with 14 bases separating them. The V gene's germline CDR1 is SEHNR and CDR2 FQNEAQ (reference sequence). The chain's CDR3 is CASSFEPGDGNQPQHF. Written as DNA, the CDR3 is TGTGCCAGCAGCTTTGAGCCTGGGGACGGCAATCAGCCCCAGCATTTT.

This clonotype has a count of ten or more. CDR3 nucleotide sequence: TGCAGTGCTAGAAGCCCGGGACGAGAGACCCAGTACTTC. Protein: CSARSPGRETQYF. V is TRBV20-1 and J is TRBJ2-5, with D possibly being TRBD1 or TRBD2 (5 bases each). Trimming removed 2 bases at V and 4 bases at J, with 11 bases between. This CDR3 comprises 13 residues. From germline, CDR1 is DFQATT and CDR2 SNEGSKA (reference sequence).

The chain links TRBV5-5 to TRBJ1-6; D ambiguous. Looked up from germline, CDR1 is SGHKS and CDR2 is YYEKEE (reference sequence). Trimming shortened V by 0 bases and J by 7 bases, and 8 bases separated the two germline ends. The CDR3 contains 14 residues. In nucleotides, the CDR3 is TGTGCCAGCAGCTTGGAGCAGGAAAATTCACCCCTCCACTTT. It translates to CASSLEQENSPLHF.

This clonotype has more than one count but fewer than ten. One base away lies a much larger clone, so this may be a sequencing read error. The chain carries TRBV3-1 and TRBJ1-5; D remains unclear. Germline V gene lookup returns CDR1 LGHDT and CDR2 YNNKEL (reference sequence). The CDR3 covers 14 residues. Trimming cost V 8 bases and J 0 bases, with 11 bases left between them. The CDR3 is CASGSTVSNQPQHF. CDR3 nucleotides: TGTGCCAGCGGCTCGACGGTTAGCAATCAGCCCCAGCATTTT.

Ten or more counts support this clonotype. The rearrangement links TRBV5-1 to TRBJ2-1; TRBD1 matches at 7 bases. The CDR3 length is 13 residues. Germline V CDR1 and CDR2: SGHRS, YFSETQ. V lost 5 bases to trimming and J lost 6 bases; unmatched junction nucleotides: 5. The CDR3 nucleotides are TGCGCCAGCAGTCTACAGGGGTCCAATGAGCAGTTCTTC. Its translation is CASSLQGSNEQFF.

This clonotype was observed many times. The V call is TRBV7-2, the J call TRBJ2-3, with 8 bases aligning to TRBD2. J was trimmed by 5 bases and V by 6 bases; bases with no gene match: 10. Germline V gene data show CDR1 as SGHTA and CDR2 as FQGNSA. The CDR3 has 15 amino acids. The CDR3 spells CASSPHTGGRDTQYF. In DNA form, the CDR3 reads TGTGCCAGCAGTCCTCATACGGGGGGGCGAGATACGCAGTATTTT.

This clonotype came up once. A junction boundary mismatches the germline segment, possibly from a read error. The V call is TRBV4-3, the J call TRBJ1-3; no clear D. This CDR3 is 15 amino acids long. Germline CDR1 is LGHNA and CDR2 is YSLEER. In nucleotides, the CDR3 is TGCGCCAGCAGCCAAGATGCATACTCTGAAAACACCATATATTTT. Protein: CASSQDAYSENTIYF.

The chain has TRBV7-9 and TRBJ2-1, with D perhaps TRBD2 (5 bases). The germline CDR1 and CDR2 sequences are SEHNR and FQNEAQ (reference sequence). The CDR3 extends over 17 amino acids. Trimming shortened V by 5 bases and J by 0 bases, and 17 bases separated the two germline ends. The CDR3 DNA reads TGTGCCAGCAGCCAAAATCTGCGGGTATTCTCCTACAATGAGCAGTTCTTC. It yields the protein CASSQNLRVFSYNEQFF.

The rearrangement uses TRBV5-1 and TRBJ2-1; D is unresolved. CDR1 and CDR2 from the germline V gene are SGHRS and YFSETQ. The V gene lost 9 bases and the J gene lost 5 bases, with 18 bases spanning the gap. This CDR3 has 14 amino acids. The CDR3: CATRQATSNNEQFF. CDR3 DNA: TGCGCCACCCGCCAGGCGACATCTAACAATGAGCAGTTCTTC.

This clonotype was found many times. This sequence joins TRBV2 and TRBJ1-4; D perhaps matches TRBD1 (5 bases). Between the trimmed V and J ends, which lost 7 bases and 3 bases, there was a span of 12 bases. The CDR3 runs to 14 residues. Germline V gene sequence: CDR1 SNHLY, CDR2 FYNNEI. CDR3 sequence reads: CASTDGGSNEKLFF. In DNA, the CDR3 is TGTGCCAGCACCGACGGGGGGTCTAATGAAAAACTGTTTTTT.

This clonotype was seen repeatedly, ten times or more. The chain is built from TRBV7-2 and TRBJ2-5; 12 bases are shared with TRBD2. Unmatched junction bases numbered 11, after V lost 1 base and J lost 2 bases. Germline V lookup: CDR1 SGHTA, CDR2 FQGNSA. The CDR3 is 19 residues long. CDR3 DNA sequence: TGTGCCAGCAGCTTAGATTCAAGTTTGCTAGCGGGGGGGCAAGAGACCCAGTACTTC. Protein product: CASSLDSSLLAGGQETQYF.

There are many counts of this clonotype. The CDR3, as DNA: TGCAGTGCTGCATTGGGGACTAGCGGCTACGAGCAGTACTTC. Translating it yields CSAALGTSGYEQYF. The chain carries TRBV20-1 and TRBJ2-7; TRBD2 aligns across 11 bases. The CDR3 covers 14 residues. The V gene's germline CDR1 is DFQATT and CDR2 SNEGSKA (reference sequence). The V segment lost 5 bases and the J segment 3 bases; nucleotides outside the gene matches: 6.

In its sample, this clonotype was seen a few times. The rearrangement joins TRBV18 to TRBJ1-5, with D possibly being TRBD1 (5 bases). This CDR3 is 14 amino acids long. V lost 3 bases, J lost 5 bases, and 11 bases lay in between. Germline V gives CDR1 KGHSH, CDR2 LQKENI. For the CDR3, the DNA is TGTGCCAGCTCACCCCAGGGAGGCTATCAGCCCCAGCATTTT. Residues: CASSPQGGYQPQHF.